Shown below are 21 T cell receptor beta chains from a single sample sequenced in a study of cytotoxic CD8 clonotypes in ibrutinib-treated CLL. Libraries were prepared by immunoSEQ multiplex PCR; TCRdb keeps only in-frame clonotypes and omits some of them. This repertoire shows about 72,000 clones, about 64% found once; its top ten account for approximately 6.2%. The sequencing here drew on PBMCs, taken after 12 months of ibrutinib treatment. The receptors originated from a human donor with chronic lymphocytic leukemia.

This clone turned up a few times. The chain employs TRBV19 and TRBJ2-2; the D gene is possibly TRBD1 (5 bases). There are 15 residues in the CDR3. Trimming shortened V by 6 bases and J by 0 bases, and 11 bases separated the two germline ends. CDR1 and CDR2 from the germline V gene are LNHDA and SQIVND (reference sequence). CDR3 protein: CASSLDRTNTGELFF. DNA for the CDR3: TGTGCCAGTAGCCTAGACAGAACGAACACCGGGGAGCTGTTTTTT. Based on the CDR3 plus reference TRBV19 and TRBJ2-2, the full variable domain is DGGITQSPKYLFRKEGQNVTLSCEQNLNHDAMYWYRQDPGQGLRLIYYSQIVNDFQKGDIAEGYSVSREKKESFPLTVTSAQKNPTAFYLCASSLDRTNTGELFFGEGSRLTVL.

The chain employs TRBV7-9 and TRBJ2-3; 10 bases agree with TRBD1. V was clipped by 5 bases and J by 2 bases; unmatched bases: 7. Germline V gene sequence: CDR1 SEHNR, CDR2 FQNEAQ (reference sequence). This CDR3 contains 16 residues. CDR3 in DNA: TGTGCCAGCAGCCCCCGGGACAGGGGATTCACAGATACGCAGTATTTT. Protein sequence: CASSPRDRGFTDTQYF. The full variable domain, in which reference TRBV7-9 and TRBJ2-3 provide the parts outside the CDR3, is DTGVSQNPRHKITKRGQNVTFRCDPISEHNRLYWYRQTLGQGPEFLTYFQNEAQLEKSRLLSDRFSAERPKGSFSTLEIQRTEQGDSAMYLCASSPRDRGFTDTQYFGPGTRLTVL.

V is TRBV5-6 and J is TRBJ1-1; the match to TRBD1 covers 8 bases. Trimming took 0 bases from V and 4 from J; bases not matched to a gene: 5. Germline CDR1 and CDR2: SGHDT and YYEEEE. The CDR3 extends over 15 amino acids. CDR3 in DNA: TGTGCCAGCAGCTTGGTACAGGGGGTTGGCACTGAAGCTTTCTTT. It is translated as CASSLVQGVGTEAFF.

This chain connects TRBV6-6 to TRBJ2-2; 9 bases map to TRBD1. Germline CDR1 and CDR2: MNHNY and SVGAGI (reference sequence). There are 15 residues in the CDR3. V shed 5 bases, J shed 5 bases, and the junction held 6 bases outside the gene matches. The CDR3 DNA sequence: TGTGCCAGCAGTCCGACAGGGGGGAGGACCGGGGAGCTGTTTTTT. This sequence encodes CASSPTGGRTGELFF.

This clone showed up just a few times. CDR3 protein: CASSLRGASQETQYF. As DNA, the CDR3 is TGTGCCAGCAGCTTGCGAGGGGCCTCCCAAGAGACCCAGTACTTC. This chain joins TRBV5-6 and TRBJ2-5; possibly TRBD1 or TRBD2 for D (5 bases each). CDR3 length: 15 amino acids. From germline, CDR1 is SGHDT and CDR2 YYEEEE. V gave up 1 base and J gave up 1 base, with 11 bases separating them. The complete variable domain, with remaining parts taken from reference TRBV5-6 and TRBJ2-5, reads DAGVTQSPTHLIKTRGQQVTLRCSPKSGHDTVSWYQQALGQGPQFIFQYYEEEERQRGNFPDRFSGHQFPNYSSELNVNALLLGDSALYLCASSLRGASQETQYFGPGTRLLVL.

This clone has a single count. J is TRBJ1-2 and V is TRBV2; tentative D call: TRBD1 (5 bases). CDR3 length: 11 amino acids. Germline CDR1 SNHLY, CDR2 FYNNEI. V shed 7 bases and J shed 5 bases, with 8 bases lying between them. The CDR3: CASKQEYGYTF. Written as DNA, the CDR3 is TGTGCCAGCAAACAGGAGTATGGCTACACCTTC.

The chain is built from TRBV5-1 and TRBJ2-2; 12 bases fit TRBD1. The CDR3 length is 17 residues. The trim removed 3 bases at V and 0 bases at J, leaving 3 bases unmatched. In germline, CDR1 is SGHRS, CDR2 YFSETQ. Here the CDR3 reads CASSSGTGGANTGELFF. The CDR3 DNA is TGCGCCAGCAGCTCCGGGACAGGGGGCGCGAACACCGGGGAGCTGTTTTTT.

V usage is TRBV6-1 and J usage is TRBJ1-2; 7 nucleotides agree with TRBD1. The length of the CDR3 is 14 residues. The V and J ends lost 2 bases and 2 bases, in that order; junction bases with no gene match: 2. Germline V CDR1 and CDR2: MNHNS, SASEGT. The CDR3 is CASSETDRNYGYTF. CDR3 nucleotides: TGTGCCAGCAGTGAAACGGACAGGAACTATGGCTACACCTTC.

This clone was seen more than once but under ten times. The CDR3 here is CASSPGQLAYGYTF. CDR3 nucleotide sequence: TGTGCCAGTAGTCCAGGACAGCTCGCCTATGGCTACACCTTC. This rearrangement joins TRBV19 to TRBJ1-2; D may be TRBD1 (6 bases). Per germline, CDR1 LNHDA and CDR2 SQIVND (reference sequence). Trimming pared 5 bases from V and 4 bases from J, leaving 14 bases between. The CDR3 length is 14 residues.

The V gene is TRBV4-3, the J gene TRBJ2-7; D ambiguous. This CDR3 contains 14 residues. CDR1 is LGHNA and CDR2 is YSLEER in the germline V gene. The V end was cut by 0 bases, the J end by 2 bases, with 8 bases between. CDR3 sequence reads: CASSQDARTYEQYF. The DNA for the CDR3 is TGCGCCAGCAGCCAAGATGCGAGAACCTACGAGCAGTACTTC.

CDR3 sequence reads: CASSALAGGYNEQFF. The CDR3 DNA sequence: TGTGCCAGCAGTGCGTTAGCGGGGGGATACAATGAGCAGTTCTTC. The chain employs TRBV6-1 and TRBJ2-1; 10 nucleotides line up with TRBD2. Germline V gene lookup returns CDR1 MNHNS and CDR2 SASEGT. The length of the CDR3 is 15 residues. V was pared by 4 bases and J by 4 bases, with 4 bases of the junction left unmatched.

This clone was seen just once. The gene calls are TRBV11-2 and TRBJ1-3, with a possible D match to TRBD1 (5 bases). The CDR3 is 17 residues long. Germline-derived CDR1 and CDR2 are SGHAT and FQNNGV. Between the trimmed V and J ends, which lost 1 base and 0 bases, there was a span of 13 bases. CDR3 protein: CASSLGGSSGSGNTIYF. CDR3 coding DNA: TGTGCCAGCAGCTTAGGGGGCAGTTCGGGCTCTGGAAACACCATATATTTT.

A few counts support this clone. The chain recombines TRBV12-2 with TRBJ2-7; TRBD1 reflects the table's D call only, with no check against the DNA. TRBV12-2 is annotated as a pseudogene. This CDR3 comprises 16 residues. For the CDR3, the DNA is TGTGCAAGTCGCTCAAACAGGGTAGGAGAATCCTACGAGCAGTACTTC. This gives the protein CASRSNRVGESYEQYF.

V gene TRBV5-6 combines with J gene TRBJ2-6, with D perhaps matching TRBD1 (5 bases). This CDR3 has 16 amino acids. V was pared by 4 bases and J by 0 bases, with 11 bases between. The germline gives CDR1 SGHDT, CDR2 YYEEEE. CDR3 DNA: TGTGCCAGCAGCCATAACAGGATCTCTGGGGCCAACGTCCTGACTTTC. It codes for CASSHNRISGANVLTF.

The chain joins TRBV10-3 to TRBJ1-1; unclear D gene. CDR3 length: 12 residues. CDR1 is ENHRY and CDR2 is SYGVKD in the germline V gene. Trimming shortened V by 1 base and J by 7 bases, and 7 bases separated the two germline ends. The CDR3 reads CAISELGSEAFF. CDR3 nucleotide sequence: TGTGCCATCAGTGAGTTGGGCAGTGAAGCTTTCTTT.

This sequence joins TRBV7-6 and TRBJ1-1, with D tentatively TRBD1 (6 bases). Trimming pared 4 bases from V and 1 base from J, leaving 7 bases between. CDR3 size: 13 residues. CDR1 SGHVS and CDR2 FNYEAQ come from the germline V gene. Here the CDR3 reads CASSWTANTEAFF. The CDR3 DNA follows: TGTGCCAGCAGCTGGACAGCGAACACTGAAGCTTTCTTT.

The chain employs TRBV10-1 and TRBJ2-7, with 7 bases matching TRBD1. This CDR3 has 17 residues. V shed 0 bases, J shed 5 bases, and the junction held 13 bases outside the gene matches. Germline CDR1 and CDR2: WNHNN and SYGVQD (reference sequence). CDR3: CASSESTGTVIPHEQYF. CDR3 DNA: TGCGCCAGCAGTGAGTCGACCGGGACAGTGATACCTCACGAGCAGTACTTC.

The V gene is TRBV6-4, the J gene TRBJ2-7; possible D gene TRBD2, 5 bases. This CDR3 is built from 13 residues. The V end lost 2 bases, the J end lost 5 bases, and 10 bases lay between the germline ends. Germline V lookup: CDR1 MRHNA, CDR2 SNTAGT. CDR3 bases: TGTGCCAGCAGTGACCGGAGCGGCAACGAGCAGTACTTC. Its translation: CASSDRSGNEQYF.

V and J are TRBV10-3 and TRBJ2-1; 10 bases agree with TRBD1. The germline CDR1 and CDR2 sequences are ENHRY and SYGVKD. This CDR3 is built from 14 residues. The J segment lost 7 bases and the V segment lost 10 bases, leaving 10 bases of the junction unmatched. CDR3 coding DNA: TGTGCCACCGGCCGGGACAGGGGAATTAATGAGCAGTTCTTC. It is translated as CATGRDRGINEQFF.

CDR3 sequence (DNA): TGTGCCATCAGTGAGTCTAGCAGGGGGCATGAGCAGTTCTTC. Translated, it gives CAISESSRGHEQFF. This chain uses TRBV10-3 with TRBJ2-1; TRBD1 matches at 8 bases. The V gene's germline CDR1 is ENHRY and CDR2 SYGVKD. J lost 8 bases, V lost 0 bases, and 3 bases had no gene match. The CDR3 totals 14 residues.

The chain carries TRBV4-3 and TRBJ2-7; D remains ambiguous. V was pared by 0 bases and J by 3 bases, with 18 bases between. Germline lookup yields CDR1 LGHNA and CDR2 YSLEER. The CDR3 totals 17 residues. CDR3 sequence: CASSQDLTAQVFYEQYF. The CDR3, as DNA: TGCGCCAGCAGCCAAGATTTAACGGCCCAAGTCTTCTACGAGCAGTACTTC.